This T cell receptor (beta chain) was sequenced for a study of T-cell reconstitution after alpha-beta-depleted transplantation in children. Unique molecular identifiers were incorporated during preparation of the TCRbeta library. Each CDR3 protein is one row after TCRdb ran MiXCR on the PCR reads. The sample records around 60,000 distinct CDR3 sequences, approximately 43% being singletons. This CDR3 comprises 14 residues. The V gene's germline CDR1 is SGHAT and CDR2 FQDESV (reference sequence). The V segment lost 8 bases and the J segment 1 base; nucleotides outside the gene matches: 7. Study outcomes and limitations: Expanded clones from the graft, numbering several hundred, reportedly supplied alpha-beta T cells about two months after transplant. Newly produced T cells mostly accounted for T-cell counts and diversity one year post-transplant. At day 60, the high TCRbeta diversity found in some patients originated from recipient T cells and thymic progenitors that had survived.

Regarding this clonotype: Its target is unknown.

This TCR was recovered from a male patient younger than 18 who had a stem cell transplant for acute lymphoblastic leukemia, so the T cells may come from the graft donor. The starting material was PBMCs, mostly from graft donor cells, obtained 360 days after TCRalphabeta/CD19-depleted stem cell transplant. This chain links TRBV11-1 with TRBJ2-5; 7 bases line up with TRBD1. In DNA form, the CDR3 reads TGTGCCAGCGCCGGGACAGAGTCCCAAGAGACCCAGTACTTC. It specifies CASAGTESQETQYF.